This T cell receptor beta chain comes out of a study of shared clonotypes between healthy human individuals. In the study overall: Per donor, CD8 memory used one plate, CD8 naive used two, CD4 memory used three and CD4 naive used three.

Profiled with immunoSEQ multiplex PCR; TCRdb holds only in-frame clones, not every one. The sample consists of approximately 1,500,000 clones, 96% of them appearing once. Study-wide findings and caveats: Sorted-subset sequencing was shown by rarefaction to be incomplete despite large depth. Tissue TCR repertoires likely differ from these blood-only repertoires. Shared clonotypes: about 5% naive CD4, 3% to 3.5% naive CD8, roughly 2.4% memory CD4, more than 0.3% memory CD8.

A note on this clone: Its antigen is unidentified.

The specimen was naive CD4+ T cells sorted from blood. Subset noted: CD45RA+ positively selected. This clonotype originated in a man aged 30-40 years in good health.

CDR3 in DNA: TGTGCCAGCCGAAAGCGGGGGGGAGAAGAGACCCAGTACTTC. Translated: CASRKRGGEETQYF. This rearrangement joins TRBV7-2 to TRBJ2-5, with 10 bases that match TRBD2. Germline assignment: CDR1 SGHTA and CDR2 FQGNSA. The CDR3 has 14 amino acids. Trimming cost V 8 bases and J 3 bases; bases outside gene matches: 6.